This T cell receptor beta chain was identified during a study of T cell responses to AZD1222 COVID-19 vaccine. Study observations and caveats: Variant regions that are unmutated are reportedly the target of nearly half of spike-specific TCRs.

The CDR3 contains 13 residues. With 3 bases removed from V and 10 bases from J, the gap between germline ends came to 15 bases. Comment on this clone: Antigen specificity is unknown.

Pooling covered second doses at about 4 or about 12 weeks. Only in-frame clones appear in the TCRdb table, and some are missing; sequencing was by immunoSEQ multiplex PCR. The sample includes about 150,000 clones, 90% of them seen just once. This material consisted of peripheral blood, taken 28 days after the second AZD1222 dose. The genes are TRBV12-3 or TRBV12-4 and TRBJ1-2; D gene ambiguous. The sequence was obtained from an adult who received the AZD1222 COVID-19 vaccine. For the CDR3, the DNA is TGTGCCAGCAGTTTTGGCCAGATAGAGAACTACACCTTC. It codes for CASSFGQIENYTF.